The T cell receptor (beta chain) under discussion was sequenced for a study of identical twins. Template switching introduced a universal primer site, and the cDNA bore unique molecular identifiers. TCRdb recomputed calls from the 5' RACE reads with MiXCR, one row per CDR3 protein. Of some 730,000 distinct CDR3 sequences listed, 18% are singletons. In this sample, this clonotype turned up many times. Its antigen remains unidentified. CDR3 length: 13 residues. V lost 6 bases and J lost 1; bases outside the gene matches: 3. Germline-derived CDR1 and CDR2 are DFQATT and SNEGSKA (reference sequence). Study outcomes and limitations: The abundant beta clonotypes from cord blood had fewer insertions, and memory repertoires had none of this.

This sample also belongs to another study, concerning T cells expressing NK-cell markers. That report notes: Certain NKG2C+ T cell clones were expanded, and their HCMV specificity remained unclear.

The source of this sequence is a woman between 18 and 30 years old in good health. The chain combines TRBV20-1 with TRBJ2-4, with 7 bases matching TRBD1. Sequencing used PBMCs. CDR3 nucleotides: TGCAGTGCAGGGACAGCCGCCAAAAACATTCAGTACTTC. It yields the protein CSAGTAAKNIQYF.